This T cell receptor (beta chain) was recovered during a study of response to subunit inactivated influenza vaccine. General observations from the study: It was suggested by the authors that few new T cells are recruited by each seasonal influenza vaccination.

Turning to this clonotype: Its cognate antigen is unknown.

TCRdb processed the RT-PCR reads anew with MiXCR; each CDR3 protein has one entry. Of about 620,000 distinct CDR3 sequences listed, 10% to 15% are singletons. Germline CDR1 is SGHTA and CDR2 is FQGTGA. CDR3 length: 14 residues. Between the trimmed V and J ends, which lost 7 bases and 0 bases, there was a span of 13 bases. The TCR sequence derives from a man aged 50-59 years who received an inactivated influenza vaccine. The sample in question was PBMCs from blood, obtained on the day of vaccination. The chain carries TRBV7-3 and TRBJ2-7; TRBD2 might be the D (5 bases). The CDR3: CASKTSSGSYEQYF. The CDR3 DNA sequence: TGTGCCAGCAAGACCTCAAGCGGCTCCTACGAGCAGTACTTC.